This TCR beta chain was observed in a study of shared clonotypes between healthy human individuals (TCRdb year 2020). Study-wide context: A couple of women and three men aged 18 to 49 years were included in the cohort. Per donor, leukapheresis produced somewhere between about 0.85 and 10 billion PBMCs. The study deeply sequenced blood TCR repertoires of five healthy adults to estimate repertoire size and the extent of clonotype sharing between individuals. For each donor, CD4 naive and CD4 memory were each given three plates, CD8 naive was given two plates, and CD8 memory was given one plate. To increase sequencing depth and limit assay-specific biases, TCR repertoire library preparation and sequencing were carried out by different laboratories using diverse techniques.

General study outcomes and caveats: About 4.5% of naive CD4, 3.5% of naive CD8, 2.3% of memory CD4, and around 0.4% of memory CD8 clonotypes were shared across a handful of donors. Naive subsets generally had larger estimated clonotype richness than memory subsets did. Incomplete sequencing was indicated by rarefaction of sorted-subset datasets, despite the large sequencing depth. Clonotypes shared by all four sorted-subset donors showed higher generation probabilities than non-shared clonotypes. Based on pairwise subsampling, the degree of clonotype sharing among donors was expected to be affected by sequencing depth. The small number of donors limited the genetic and exposure-history diversity represented. Sampling was restricted to blood, and TCR repertoires in tissues likely differ from the TCR repertoires found in blood.

CD8 naive samples were obtained by positive selection for CCR7 among CD45RO-negative cells, yielding a CD45RA+CCR7+ population from which TemRA cells were excluded. The donors were healthy, HIV-negative adults who had no recently reported acute infections or vaccinations. Every donor was a Caucasian adult residing in Nashville, Tennessee, USA. Blood was collected by leukapheresis, and PBMCs were isolated by Ficoll-Histopaque density gradient centrifugation and then cryopreserved in liquid nitrogen vapor phase. Purity and quantity of every magnetically sorted T cell population were checked by analytical flow cytometry. From each sorted fraction, genomic DNA was isolated and quantified by UV absorbance on a Nanodrop 2000c. About this clone itself: It has no known antigen specificity. Per-nucleotide qualities are absent, and no much larger clonotype sits a single base away.

Using the deep immunoSEQ assay, TCR CDR3 regions were amplified from genomic DNA by multiplex PCR. Extracted genomic DNA from each cell subset was distributed evenly across all wells of several immunoSEQ 96-well plates, and each plate was treated as a replicate. For sorted subsets, approximately 200 ng of genomic DNA, equivalent to roughly 30,000 T cell genomes, went into each replicate PCR. Purified libraries were measured with a Qubit 3.0 fluorometer, size-checked on a Bioanalyzer 2100, and measured again with the KAPA Library Quantification kit. Every immunoSEQ 96-well plate was sequenced on a separate single-read 150-cycle Illumina NextSeq 550 flow cell. Turning to the authors' computational methods: Because the immunoSEQ output held only junctional sequences and lacked quality scores, the filtering could not match the filtering applied to full-length reads. Sequences were annotated with PyIR, a Python wrapper for IgBLAST v1.9, and V/J genes and CDR3 were assigned using IMGT germline references. Reads were removed for weak V/J assignments (E-value above 1e-6), missing CDR3, stop codons, out-of-frame junctions, or ambiguous translated residues. V3J clonotypes were defined as sequences sharing the same inferred V gene, J gene, and CDR3 amino acid sequence. Percentage overlap between repertoires was calculated by dividing the number of shared unique clonotypes by the size of the smaller repertoire. Richness of each repertoire was evaluated using RTK rarefaction, the Chao1 estimator, and Recon v2.1 estimates of unobserved clonotypes. OLGA was used to compute generation probabilities for all TCRbeta clonotypes that the gDNA method yielded from a few donors. What TCRdb holds here is the immuneACCESS table cut down to in-frame rearrangements. Part of the clones is not present; checked against another copy, under half of the missing clones reflect an unresolved V gene, and the others are unexplained. That table furnishes V, J and clone size, whereas the DNA furnished D and trimming. The table for this sample lists a few million clones; just under 95% of them were counted only once. The ten largest make up 1.5% to 2% of the sample.

Trimming removed 4 bases from V and 9 bases from J; the gene matches leave 5 bases unexplained. The CDR3, cysteine through phenylalanine, is 12 amino acids long. Only the CDR3 part of the read is kept: 36 bases, read in frame from the first base. According to the germline V gene, CDR1 reads SGHDT and CDR2 reads YYEEEE. The clonotype was recovered from a man younger than 35 in good health. Some clones in this sample may be carry-over from other donors' samples. The receptor chain draws on TRBV5-6 and TRBJ2-3; 7 bases in the middle match TRBD1. Sequenced input: naive CD8+ T cells from PBMCs. Sample cell subset or site, as interpreted from the label and publication: CD45RA+CCR7+. Here the CDR3 is given as CASSIGTATQYF. In nucleotides, the sequence is TGTGCCAGCAGCATCGGGACAGCCACGCAGTATTTT.